This T cell receptor beta chain was recovered during a study of blood T cell repertoires in COVID-19. Assay used: immunoSEQ multiplex PCR; TCRdb lists only in-frame clones, some missing. Of around 72,000 clones listed, approximately 86% are singletons. The CDR3 has 14 residues. Trimming removed 5 bases at V and 2 bases at J, with 11 bases between. Per germline, CDR1 SGHTA and CDR2 FQGTGA. The specimen sequenced was peripheral blood. The clonotype comes from a man aged 45-65 years with acute or convalescent COVID-19. The chain employs TRBV7-3 and TRBJ2-3; a possible D gene is TRBD1 (6 bases). The CDR3 loop is CASSLGQYTDTQYF. For the CDR3, the DNA is TGTGCCAGCAGCCTAGGACAGTACACAGATACGCAGTATTTT. Combining the CDR3 with reference TRBV7-3 and TRBJ2-3 gives the whole variable domain GAGVSQTPSNKVTEKGKYVELRCDPISGHTALYWYRQSLGQGPEFLIYFQGTGAADDSGLPNDRFFAVRPEGSVSTLKIQRTERGDSAVYLCASSLGQYTDTQYFGPGTRLTVL.